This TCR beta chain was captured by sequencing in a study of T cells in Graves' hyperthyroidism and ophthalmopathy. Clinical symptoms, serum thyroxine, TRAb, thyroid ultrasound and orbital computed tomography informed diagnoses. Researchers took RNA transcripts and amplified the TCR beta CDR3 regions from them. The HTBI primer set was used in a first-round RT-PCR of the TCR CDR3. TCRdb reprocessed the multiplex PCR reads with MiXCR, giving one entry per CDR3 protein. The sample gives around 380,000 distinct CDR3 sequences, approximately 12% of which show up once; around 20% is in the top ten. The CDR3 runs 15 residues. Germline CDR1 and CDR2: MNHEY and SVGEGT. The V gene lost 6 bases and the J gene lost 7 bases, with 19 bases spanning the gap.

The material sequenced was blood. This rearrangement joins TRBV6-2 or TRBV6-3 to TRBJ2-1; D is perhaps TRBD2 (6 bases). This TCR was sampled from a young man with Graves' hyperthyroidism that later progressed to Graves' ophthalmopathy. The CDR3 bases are TGTGCCAGCAGCTGGGGGAGGTTCTCGGGGAATGAGCAGTTCTTC. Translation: CASSWGRFSGNEQFF.